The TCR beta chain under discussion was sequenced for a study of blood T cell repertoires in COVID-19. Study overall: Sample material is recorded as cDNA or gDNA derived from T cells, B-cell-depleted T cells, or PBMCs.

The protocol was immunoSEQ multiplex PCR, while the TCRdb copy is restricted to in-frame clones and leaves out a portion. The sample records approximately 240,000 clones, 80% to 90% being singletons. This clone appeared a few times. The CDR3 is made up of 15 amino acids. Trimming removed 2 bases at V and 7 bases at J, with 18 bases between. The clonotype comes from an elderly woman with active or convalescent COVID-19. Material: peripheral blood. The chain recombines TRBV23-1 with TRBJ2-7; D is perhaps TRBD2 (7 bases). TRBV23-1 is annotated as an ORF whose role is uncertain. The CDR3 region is CASSQARRGGGEQYF. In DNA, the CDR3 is TGCGCCAGCAGTCAAGCCCGCCGGGGAGGGGGGGAGCAGTACTTC.